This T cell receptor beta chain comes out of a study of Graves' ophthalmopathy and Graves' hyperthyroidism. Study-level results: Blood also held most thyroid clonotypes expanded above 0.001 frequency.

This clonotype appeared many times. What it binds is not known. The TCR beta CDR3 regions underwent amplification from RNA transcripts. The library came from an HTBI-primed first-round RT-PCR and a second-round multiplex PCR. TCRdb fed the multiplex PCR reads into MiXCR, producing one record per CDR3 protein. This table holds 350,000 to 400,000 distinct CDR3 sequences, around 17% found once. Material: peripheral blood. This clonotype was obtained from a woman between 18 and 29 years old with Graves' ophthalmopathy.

CDR3 sequence reads: CASKSGGSNTEAFF. The CDR3 bases are TGTGCCAGCAAATCAGGAGGCTCGAACACTGAAGCTTTCTTT. V and J are TRBV6-2 or TRBV6-3 and TRBJ1-1; D gene ambiguous. V lost 7 bases, J lost 1 base, and 13 bases lay in between. There are 14 residues in the CDR3. Germline CDR1 and CDR2: MNHEY and SVGEGT.